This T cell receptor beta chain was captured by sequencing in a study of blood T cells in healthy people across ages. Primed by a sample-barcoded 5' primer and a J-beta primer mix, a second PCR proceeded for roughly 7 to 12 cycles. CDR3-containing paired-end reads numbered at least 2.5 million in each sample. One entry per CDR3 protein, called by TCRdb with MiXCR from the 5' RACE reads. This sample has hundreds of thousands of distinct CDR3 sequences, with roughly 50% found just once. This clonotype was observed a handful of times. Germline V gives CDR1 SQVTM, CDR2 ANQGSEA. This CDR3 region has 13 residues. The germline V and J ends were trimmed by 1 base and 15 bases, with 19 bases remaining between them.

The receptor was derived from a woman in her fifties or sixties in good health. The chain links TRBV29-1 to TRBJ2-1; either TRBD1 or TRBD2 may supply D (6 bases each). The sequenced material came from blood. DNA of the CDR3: TGCAGCGTTGAAGGTGTGGGGGGCCCTAAGGGGTTCTTC. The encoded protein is CSVEGVGGPKGFF.